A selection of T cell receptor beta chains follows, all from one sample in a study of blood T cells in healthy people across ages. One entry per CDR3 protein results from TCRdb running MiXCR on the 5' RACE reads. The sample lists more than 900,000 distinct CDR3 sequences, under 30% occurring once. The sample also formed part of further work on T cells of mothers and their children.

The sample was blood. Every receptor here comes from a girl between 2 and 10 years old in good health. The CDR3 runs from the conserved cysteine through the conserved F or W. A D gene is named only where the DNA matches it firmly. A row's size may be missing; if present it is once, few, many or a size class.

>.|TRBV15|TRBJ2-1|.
CATSSSRGNEQFF
TGTGCCACCAGCAGTTCAAGGGGGAATGAGCAGTTCTTC
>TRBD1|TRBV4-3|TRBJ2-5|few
CASSQGGTGQETQYF
TGCGCCAGCAGCCAAGGAGGGACAGGCCAAGAGACCCAGTACTTC
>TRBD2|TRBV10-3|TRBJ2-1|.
CAIRAGGEYNEQFF
TGTGCCATCAGAGCGGGGGGCGAGTACAATGAGCAGTTCTTC
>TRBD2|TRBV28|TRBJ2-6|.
CASSPPSGRAGANVLTF
TGTGCCAGCAGTCCCCCCTCGGGGAGGGCTGGGGCCAACGTCCTGACTTTC
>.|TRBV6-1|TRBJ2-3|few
CASSDISTDTQYF
TGTGCCAGCAGTGATATAAGCACAGATACGCAGTATTTT
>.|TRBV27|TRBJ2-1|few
CASSPIGNNEQFF
TGTGCCAGCAGCCCAATAGGGAACAATGAGCAGTTCTTC
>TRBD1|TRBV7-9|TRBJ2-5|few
CASSHNRGALAQETQYF
TGTGCCAGCAGCCATAACAGGGGCGCATTAGCTCAAGAGACCCAGTACTTC
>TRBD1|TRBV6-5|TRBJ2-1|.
CATGVGTGGNEQFF
TGTGCCACCGGTGTTGGGACAGGGGGCAATGAGCAGTTCTTC
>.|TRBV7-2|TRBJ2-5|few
CASSREGLETQYF
TGTGCCAGCAGCCGAGAGGGCCTGGAGACCCAGTACTTC
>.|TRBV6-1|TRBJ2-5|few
CASSEATFTQYF
TGTGCCAGCAGTGAAGCCACGTTCACCCAGTACTTC
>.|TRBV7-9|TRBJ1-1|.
CTSSLDYETEAFF
TGTACCAGCAGCTTAGATTATGAAACTGAAGCTTTCTTT
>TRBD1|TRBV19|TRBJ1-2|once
CASSGTGVYYYGYTF
TGTGCCAGTAGTGGGACAGGGGTGTATTATTATGGCTACACCTTC
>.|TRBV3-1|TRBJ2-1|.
CASSQVYVREASYNEQFF
TGTGCCAGCAGCCAAGTTTATGTGAGGGAGGCCTCCTACAATGAGCAGTTCTTC
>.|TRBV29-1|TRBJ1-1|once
CSVSGWVGLGGTEAFF
TGCAGCGTGAGCGGCTGGGTAGGGCTCGGGGGCACTGAAGCTTTCTTT